Listed below are T cell receptor beta chains from one sample, sequenced in a study of graft-versus-host responses after intestinal transplantation. These receptors lack a known antigen. Sequencing used immunoSEQ multiplex PCR; TCRdb keeps in-frame clones, though not all of them. The profile shows about 96,000 clones, 90% to 95% of them singletons. Material: unstimulated CD4+ T cells sorted from spleen or lymph node cells, obtained before intestinal transplant. All receptors come from a human donor who received an intestinal transplant. Each CDR3 is given with its conserved first and last residue. A D gene is named only where the DNA matches it firmly. For some rows the clone size is stated as once, few or many, or as a class when expanded; others skip it.

once	TRBJ2-7	.	15	TRBV7-9	CASSLGLPRYYEQYF	TGTGCCAGCAGCTTAGGATTACCACGGTATTACGAGCAGTACTTC
.	TRBJ2-7	.	15	TRBV7-8	CASSQWDINSYEQYF	TGTGCCAGCAGCCAGTGGGACATTAACTCCTACGAGCAGTACTTC
.	TRBJ1-2	TRBD1	15	TRBV6-5	CASRDDRGQGYGYTF	TGTGCCAGCAGAGACGACAGGGGGCAAGGCTATGGCTACACCTTC
.	TRBJ1-3	.	15	TRBV19	CASSITSSSGNTIYF	TGTGCCAGTAGTATAACTTCGAGCTCTGGAAACACCATATATTTT
.	TRBJ1-6	TRBD1	12	TRBV30	CALQGNNSPLHF	TGTGCCTTACAGGGGAATAATTCACCCCTCCACTTT
.	TRBJ2-5	TRBD2	16	TRBV5-1	CASSVGLAGGLETQYF	TGCGCCAGCAGCGTAGGACTAGCGGGGGGGTTAGAGACCCAGTACTTC
.	TRBJ2-3	TRBD2	16	TRBV7-8	CASSPTSGGYTDTQYF	TGTGCCAGCAGCCCGACTAGCGGGGGCTACACAGATACGCAGTATTTT
.	TRBJ2-1	.	13	TRBV7-9	CASSLVLVNEQFF	TGTGCCAGCAGCTTAGTTTTAGTCAATGAGCAGTTCTTC
once	TRBJ2-1	TRBD1	16	TRBV19	CASSGDRKSSYNEQFF	TGTGCCAGTAGTGGGGACAGGAAGAGCTCCTACAATGAGCAGTTCTTC
.	TRBJ2-1	.	13	TRBV6-5	CASSYSVGGEQFF	TGTGCCAGCAGTTACTCAGTCGGGGGTGAGCAGTTCTTC
.	TRBJ2-7	TRBD1	14	TRBV6-4	CASSLTPGQGAVYF	TGTGCCAGCAGCCTGACCCCGGGACAGGGGGCTGTTTACTTC
.	TRBJ2-7	.	16	TRBV30	CAWSLGVTGAPYEQYF	TGTGCCTGGAGCCTAGGGGTGACGGGCGCTCCCTACGAGCAGTACTTC
.	TRBJ2-5	TRBD2	16	TRBV5-6	CASSSPLAGVAETQYF	TGTGCCAGCAGCTCGCCTCTAGCGGGGGTGGCGGAGACCCAGTACTTC
.	TRBJ1-1	TRBD1	14	TRBV15	CATSKGQINTEAFF	TGTGCCACCAGCAAGGGACAGATTAACACTGAAGCTTTCTTT
.	TRBJ2-1	.	17	TRBV4-1	CASSPLPGSTYYNEQFF	TGCGCCAGCAGCCCACTGCCAGGATCTACCTACTACAATGAGCAGTTCTTC
.	TRBJ1-2	.	12	TRBV12-5	CASSDSNYGYTF	TGTGCTAGTTCGGACTCGAACTATGGCTACACCTTC
.	TRBJ2-5	TRBD1	15	TRBV19	CASSPRTGRAETQYF	TGTGCCAGTAGTCCAAGGACAGGGCGGGCCGAGACCCAGTACTTC
.	TRBJ2-5	.	16	TRBV2	CASSEALGSVGETQYF	TGTGCCAGCAGTGAGGCACTAGGGAGCGTAGGAGAGACCCAGTACTTC
.	TRBJ1-1	TRBD1	14	TRBV28	CASREGGRNTEAFF	TGTGCCAGCAGAGAAGGGGGCAGGAACACTGAAGCTTTCTTT
few	TRBJ1-3	TRBD1	14	TRBV6-5	CASRGTGSGNTIYF	TGTGCCAGCAGAGGGACAGGGTCTGGAAACACCATATATTTT
.	TRBJ1-5	.	14	TRBV10-3	CAISEQGSNQPQHF	TGTGCCATCAGTGAGCAGGGGAGCAATCAGCCCCAGCATTTT
few	TRBJ1-5	.	12	TRBV6-6	CASMAVYQPQHF	TGTGCCAGCATGGCCGTATATCAGCCCCAGCATTTT
.	TRBJ2-5	TRBD2	16	TRBV7-2	CASSREGLAGPRTQYF	TGTGCCAGCAGCAGAGAGGGACTAGCGGGCCCCCGGACCCAGTACTTC
.	TRBJ1-2	.	13	TRBV6-1	CASSGGSLYGYTF	TGTGCCAGCAGTGGAGGCAGTCTCTATGGCTACACCTTC
once	TRBJ1-5	.	14	TRBV18	CASSLVSDNQPQHF	TGTGCCAGCTCGCTAGTTTCTGACAATCAGCCCCAGCATTTT
.	TRBJ2-3	.	13	TRBV10-3	CAIGSASTDTQYF	TGTGCCATCGGGAGCGCTAGCACAGATACGCAGTATTTT
.	TRBJ2-7	.	14	TRBV11-2	CASSPNRGPYEQYF	TGTGCCAGCAGCCCCAACCGTGGCCCCTACGAGCAGTACTTC
.	TRBJ1-2	.	13	TRBV5-5	CASSSREVYGYTF	TGTGCCAGCAGCTCCAGGGAGGTCTATGGCTACACCTTC
.	TRBJ1-6	.	13	TRBV5-4	CASSLGGNSPLHF	TGTGCCAGCAGCTTGGGAGGGAATTCACCCCTCCACTTT
.	TRBJ2-3	.	12	TRBV30	CAWTRQRDTQYF	TGTGCCTGGACGCGACAGAGAGATACGCAGTATTTT
.	TRBJ1-2	TRBD1	13	TRBV29-1	CSAERDRARGYTF	TGCAGCGCCGAAAGGGACAGGGCTAGGGGCTACACCTTC
once	TRBJ1-6	.	13	TRBV6-5	CATKRGGSAPLHF	TGTGCCACCAAGAGGGGGGGTTCGGCACCCCTCCACTTT
.	TRBJ1-6	TRBD1	14	TRBV19	CASSTGTGGTPLHF	TGTGCCAGTAGTACCGGGACAGGAGGTACACCCCTCCACTTT
.	TRBJ2-6	.	16	TRBV5-1	CASSLQGISGANVLTF	TGCGCCAGCAGCTTGCAGGGCATCTCTGGGGCCAACGTCCTGACTTTC
.	TRBJ2-3	TRBD2	17	TRBV5-4	CASSTLLAGGGTDTQYF	TGTGCCAGCAGCACCCTACTAGCGGGGGGGGGCACAGATACGCAGTATTTT
.	TRBJ1-6	.	14	TRBV5-1	CASSTVDGDSPLHF	TGCGCCAGCAGCACAGTTGACGGGGATTCACCCCTCCACTTT
.	TRBJ1-1	.	14	TRBV6-4	CASRATVVDTEAFF	TGTGCCAGCAGAGCAACAGTGGTGGACACTGAAGCTTTCTTT
.	TRBJ1-5	.	12	TRBV4-3	CASGELGQPQHF	TGCGCCAGCGGGGAGTTGGGGCAGCCCCAGCATTTT
.	TRBJ2-7	.	14	TRBV6-9	CASSYQYPGIEQYF	TGTGCCAGCAGTTATCAATATCCAGGGATCGAGCAGTACTTC
.	TRBJ1-1	TRBD1	14	TRBV4-1	CASSQAYRGTEAFF	TGCGCCAGCAGCCAGGCTTACAGGGGGACTGAAGCTTTCTTT
.	TRBJ1-1	TRBD1	17	TRBV18	CASSRLDRPVLNTEAFF	TGTGCCAGCTCACGTTTGGACAGGCCAGTCCTTAACACTGAAGCTTTCTTT
.	TRBJ1-1	TRBD1	14	TRBV7-2	CASSPNRGNTEAFF	TGTGCCAGCAGCCCCAACAGGGGGAACACTGAAGCTTTCTTT
.	TRBJ1-6	TRBD1	13	TRBV2	CASTGQGNSPLHF	TGTGCCAGCACCGGACAGGGGAATTCACCCCTCCACTTT